A selection of T cell receptor beta chains follows, all from one sample in a study of blood T cell repertoires in COVID-19. Using immunoSEQ multiplex PCR, the repertoire was profiled, and TCRdb retains in-frame clones only, with some absent. The sample records 200,000 to 250,000 clones, roughly 86% being singletons. The sequencing input was peripheral blood. The receptors derive from a woman aged 25 to 45 who had recovered from COVID-19. The CDR3 runs from the conserved cysteine through the conserved F or W. A D gene is named only where the DNA matches it firmly. Only some rows state a clone size, as once, few, many or a class for expanded clones.

CDR3aa: CASSQESGEDTQYF
CDR3nt: TGTGCCAGCAGCCAGGAAAGCGGGGAAGATACGCAGTATTTT
v_gene: TRBV11-3
d_gene: TRBD2
j_gene: TRBJ2-3
abundance: .

CDR3aa: CASSPVAVNFPGRGADTQYF
CDR3nt: TGTGCCAGCAGCCCCGTGGCCGTTAACTTCCCGGGGAGGGGAGCGGATACGCAGTATTTT
v_gene: TRBV7-3
d_gene: TRBD2
j_gene: TRBJ2-3
abundance: once

CDR3aa: CASSLASGGLDTQYF
CDR3nt: TGTGCCAGCAGCTTGGCTAGCGGGGGACTAGATACGCAGTATTTT
v_gene: TRBV5-4
d_gene: TRBD2
j_gene: TRBJ2-3
abundance: .

CDR3aa: CASSRMGRGGETQYF
CDR3nt: TGTGCCAGCAGCCGCATGGGTCGGGGGGGAGAGACCCAGTACTTC
v_gene: TRBV3-1/TRBV3-2
d_gene: TRBD2
j_gene: TRBJ2-5
abundance: .

CDR3aa: CASSLKGELSPYEQYF
CDR3nt: TGTGCCAGCAGCTTGAAGGGGGAACTCAGTCCATACGAGCAGTACTTC
v_gene: TRBV5-6
d_gene: .
j_gene: TRBJ2-7
abundance: few

CDR3aa: CASSPESGGITDTQYF
CDR3nt: TGTGCCAGCAGTCCCGAAAGCGGCGGGATCACAGATACGCAGTATTTT
v_gene: TRBV2
d_gene: .
j_gene: TRBJ2-3
abundance: once

CDR3aa: CASSRSGNTIYF
CDR3nt: TGTGCCAGTTCTCGCTCTGGAAACACCATATATTTT
v_gene: TRBV19
d_gene: .
j_gene: TRBJ1-3
abundance: .

CDR3aa: CASTPGQGYQPQHF
CDR3nt: TGTGCCAGTACCCCGGGACAGGGCTATCAGCCCCAGCATTTT
v_gene: TRBV19
d_gene: TRBD1
j_gene: TRBJ1-5
abundance: .

CDR3aa: CASSLLSRDIYGYTF
CDR3nt: TGTGCCAGTAGTCTCCTGTCCCGGGACATTTATGGCTACACCTTC
v_gene: TRBV19
d_gene: .
j_gene: TRBJ1-2
abundance: few

CDR3aa: CAWSAQGTGFYEQYF
CDR3nt: TGTGCCTGGAGCGCACAGGGAACGGGTTTCTACGAGCAGTACTTC
v_gene: TRBV30
d_gene: .
j_gene: TRBJ2-7
abundance: .

CDR3aa: CASSFWEEAFF
CDR3nt: TGTGCCAGCAGTTTCTGGGAGGAAGCTTTCTTT
v_gene: TRBV12-3/TRBV12-4
d_gene: .
j_gene: TRBJ1-1
abundance: .

CDR3aa: CASSEDRVEAFF
CDR3nt: TGTGCCAGCAGTGAAGACAGGGTAGAAGCTTTCTTT
v_gene: TRBV2
d_gene: .
j_gene: TRBJ1-1
abundance: .

CDR3aa: CASSIRLAGIQETQYF
CDR3nt: TGCGCCAGCAGCATCCGACTAGCGGGCATTCAAGAGACCCAGTACTTC
v_gene: TRBV5-1
d_gene: TRBD2
j_gene: TRBJ2-5
abundance: .

CDR3aa: CASSSPSLWTSGGMNEQFF
CDR3nt: TGCGCCAGCAGCTCCCCGTCCCTTTGGACTAGCGGGGGTATGAATGAGCAGTTCTTC
v_gene: TRBV5-1
d_gene: TRBD2
j_gene: TRBJ2-1
abundance: .

CDR3aa: CASSLVGTGGFFSGTDTQYF
CDR3nt: TGTGCCAGCAGCTTGGTCGGGACAGGGGGATTCTTTTCGGGCACAGATACGCAGTATTTT
v_gene: TRBV5-4
d_gene: TRBD1
j_gene: TRBJ2-3
abundance: .

CDR3aa: CASSLGLGSHDKYEQYF
CDR3nt: TGTGCCAGCAGTTTAGGGCTTGGCAGCCATGACAAATACGAGCAGTACTTC
v_gene: TRBV7-9
d_gene: .
j_gene: TRBJ2-7
abundance: .

CDR3aa: CASSVAENSPLHF
CDR3nt: TGTGCCAGCAGCGTAGCGGAGAATTCACCCCTCCACTTT
v_gene: TRBV9
d_gene: .
j_gene: TRBJ1-6
abundance: once

CDR3aa: CASSRPGVGAYEQYF
CDR3nt: TGTGCCAGCAGTCGCCCAGGGGTTGGAGCCTACGAGCAGTACTTC
v_gene: TRBV28
d_gene: .
j_gene: TRBJ2-7
abundance: .

CDR3aa: CASSQEDRPSNQPQHF
CDR3nt: TGCGCCAGCAGCCAAGAGGACAGGCCTAGCAATCAGCCCCAGCATTTT
v_gene: TRBV4-1
d_gene: TRBD1
j_gene: TRBJ1-5
abundance: .

CDR3aa: CASSLVAGEETQYF
CDR3nt: TGCGCCAGCAGCTTAGTAGCAGGGGAAGAGACCCAGTACTTC
v_gene: TRBV5-1
d_gene: .
j_gene: TRBJ2-5
abundance: .

CDR3aa: CASSQTGFAEAFF
CDR3nt: TGTGCCAGCAGCCAGACAGGGTTCGCTGAAGCTTTCTTT
v_gene: TRBV12-3/TRBV12-4
d_gene: TRBD1
j_gene: TRBJ1-1
abundance: once

CDR3aa: CASSDLAGGREQFF
CDR3nt: TGTGCCAGCAGCGACCTAGCGGGGGGGCGGGAGCAGTTCTTC
v_gene: TRBV9
d_gene: TRBD2
j_gene: TRBJ2-1
abundance: .

CDR3aa: CASSLAGGRSGNTIYF
CDR3nt: TGTGCCAGCAGCTTGGCAGGGGGTAGGTCTGGAAACACCATATATTTT
v_gene: TRBV5-6
d_gene: TRBD1
j_gene: TRBJ1-3
abundance: .

CDR3aa: CASRTPGQGNQPQHF
CDR3nt: TGTGCCAGCAGGACTCCGGGACAGGGAAATCAGCCCCAGCATTTT
v_gene: TRBV6-5
d_gene: TRBD1
j_gene: TRBJ1-5
abundance: once

CDR3aa: CASSTIGGQYKEETQYF
CDR3nt: TGTGCCAGCAGCACAATCGGGGGACAGTATAAGGAAGAGACCCAGTACTTC
v_gene: TRBV7-6
d_gene: .
j_gene: TRBJ2-5
abundance: once

CDR3aa: CASSVGQGAYNEQFF
CDR3nt: TGTGCCAGCAGTGTGGGACAGGGGGCCTACAATGAGCAGTTCTTC
v_gene: TRBV27
d_gene: TRBD1
j_gene: TRBJ2-1
abundance: .

CDR3aa: CASSLESSYNEQFF
CDR3nt: TGTGCCAGCAGCCTGGAGAGCTCCTACAATGAGCAGTTCTTC
v_gene: TRBV3-1/TRBV3-2
d_gene: .
j_gene: TRBJ2-1
abundance: .